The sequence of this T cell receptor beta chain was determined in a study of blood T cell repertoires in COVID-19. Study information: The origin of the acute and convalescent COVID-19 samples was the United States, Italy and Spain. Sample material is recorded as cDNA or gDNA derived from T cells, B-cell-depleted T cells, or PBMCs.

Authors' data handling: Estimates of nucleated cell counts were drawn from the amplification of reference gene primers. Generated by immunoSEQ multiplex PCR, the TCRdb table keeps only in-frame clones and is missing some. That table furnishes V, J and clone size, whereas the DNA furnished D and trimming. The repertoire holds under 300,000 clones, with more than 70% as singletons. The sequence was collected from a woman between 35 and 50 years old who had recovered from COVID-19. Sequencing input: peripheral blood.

CDR3 residues: CAWQGTGGDQPQHF. The CDR3 DNA is TGTGCCTGGCAAGGGACAGGGGGCGATCAGCCCCAGCATTTT. V usage is TRBV30 and J usage is TRBJ1-5, with TRBD1 matching 12 bases. The CDR3 is 14 amino acids. V shed 5 bases, J shed 5 bases, and the junction held 4 bases outside the gene matches. Germline CDR1 GTSNPN, CDR2 SVGIG (reference sequence).